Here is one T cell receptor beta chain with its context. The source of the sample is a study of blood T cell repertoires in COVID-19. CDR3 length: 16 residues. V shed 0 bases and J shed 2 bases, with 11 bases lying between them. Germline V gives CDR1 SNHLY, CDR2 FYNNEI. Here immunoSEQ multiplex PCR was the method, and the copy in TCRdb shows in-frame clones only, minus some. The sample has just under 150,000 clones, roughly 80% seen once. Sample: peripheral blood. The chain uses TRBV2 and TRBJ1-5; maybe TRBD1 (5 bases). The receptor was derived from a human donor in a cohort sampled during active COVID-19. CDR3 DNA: TGTGCCAGCAGTGAAGCCGGGGGGAATGGCAATCAGCCCCAGCATTTT. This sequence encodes CASSEAGGNGNQPQHF.